This TCR beta chain was profiled in a study of beta chain bispecific antibodies for T cell cancers (dated by TCRdb to the early 2020s). With regard to the full study: Healthy donor T cells were cocultured with T cell leukemia lines and bispecific antibodies, and TRBV sequencing of the surviving cells was then used to measure how much each TRBV family was depleted. Surface TRBV12 (TRBV12-3) was expressed on Jurkat cells, and surface TRBV5-5 was expressed on HPB-ALL cells. Study-wide findings and limitations: Every sequenced sample contained a mix of leukemia cell line cells and normal T cells, and most targeted TRBV signal came from the leukemia cells rather than from the normal T cells. Cross-reactivity of the anti-TRBV5-5 antibody with TRBV5-6 was attributed to high sequence similarity between the two genes.

T cells were expanded from blood mononuclear cells with anti-CD3 antibody OKT3 or CD3/CD28 Dynabeads for two to three days. Expanded T cells were maintained in RPMI 1640 supplemented with about 10% fetal bovine serum, recombinant human IL-2 (about 100 IU/ml) and IL-7 (about 5 ng/ml). Cocultures combined about 5 x 10^4 normal T cells with about 5 x 10^4 target cells and bispecific antibody in approximately 100 ul, incubated 17 hours at 37°C. Every bispecific antibody was made of two single-chain variable fragments expressed in a single-chain diabody format with a His tag. Effector T cells were obtained from healthy human donors, and peripheral blood mononuclear cells were isolated from leukapheresis samples by Ficoll density gradient centrifugation. Libraries incorporated unique molecular identifier barcodes, which were used to quantify clonotypes. Qiagen AllPrep DNA/RNA Micro kits were used to isolate total RNA, and an Agilent TapeStation was used to check RNA quality. TCR beta libraries were built by 5' RACE: cDNA synthesis followed by two PCR steps using TCR beta constant-region gene-specific primers. Sequencing of the TCR beta libraries was performed on an Illumina MiSeq platform. Per the authors' processing: MIGEC, MiXCR and VDJtools were used to process the reads. Clonotype frequency was calculated as the fraction of unique molecular identifiers assigned to a given clonotype among all unique molecular identifiers in the sample. Nonfunctional TRBV genes listed as pseudogenes or open reading frames in IMGT, such as TRBV1, TRBV12-1 and TRBV21, were excluded. Starting from the raw public reads, TCRdb applied fastp trimming at Q25, assembled clones with MiXCR and retained in-frame beta chains. Rows are combined by CDR3 protein, so each entry shows the most common genes and DNA. The V and J calls and clone size come from TCRdb's table, not from the authors' own analysis. In all, the sample holds approximately 20,000 distinct CDR3 sequences, and around 2.4% of those were seen once. The top ten clonotypes cover roughly 29% of the sample.

Via the germline V gene, CDR1 is SGHAT and CDR2 FQNNGV. The junction carries 10 bases between V and J, which are trimmed by 3 bases and 10 bases respectively. Reading from cysteine to phenylalanine, the CDR3 counts 12 amino acids. The kept DNA is CDR3 alone, 36 bases in frame from the first base. This clonotype was observed many times. The antigen it recognizes is unknown. No much larger clone is present one base from it, and per-base qualities are unavailable. This TCR came from a human donor in good health. Some clones in this sample may be carry-over from other donors' samples. The receptor chain draws on TRBV11-2 and TRBJ2-1; the D gene cannot be named for sure. Sequencing was carried out using healthy donor T cells cultured with leukemia cells. The DNA reads TGTGCCAGCAGCTTCGGCAGCCCGGAGCAGTTCTTC. Translated, this is CASSFGSPEQFF.